The entry below describes one TCR beta chain. This clonotype was counted only a few times. What this receptor recognizes is not known. No base quality values were provided; no much bigger clone lies one nucleotide off. Reads for this sample came from an Illumina HiSeq 2500. Quantitative 5'-RACE with molecular barcodes was the method used to prepare the TCR beta libraries. As for the original processing: A new computational method, built on a probabilistic model of VDJ rearrangement, was used to identify disease-linked TCR variants. TCRdb ran its own pipeline on the public reads, namely fastp trimming at Q25 and MiXCR clone calling, and kept in-frame beta chains. Rows matching on CDR3 protein sequence are summarized as one entry with the most common DNA and genes. Here the V and J calls rest on TCRdb's processing, not on the authors' analysis. The sample records 200,000 to 250,000 distinct CDR3 sequences, about 10% of which are singletons. Clones ranked in the top ten supply about 6.8% of the sample.

The data were obtained in a study of CD8 T cells in ankylosing spondylitis (dated by TCRdb to about 2017). In the study overall: T cell receptor beta repertoires were profiled in healthy donors and ankylosing spondylitis patients so that disease-linked TCR variants could be found. The full study cohort was made up of approximately 24 ankylosing spondylitis patients and 95 to 130 healthy donors. Peripheral blood was sampled, and synovial fluid was also collected from ankylosing spondylitis patients.

What the authors observed across the whole study: Significant enrichment of the disease-linked clones was reported in matched synovial fluid samples from ankylosing spondylitis patients. Some of the motif variants had been reported before in the synovial fluid and blood of reactive arthritis patients, a finding that suggests common disease-initiation mechanisms. The disease-linked clones showed a CD8+ phenotype and occurred at relatively low frequencies in peripheral blood. Blood from ankylosing spondylitis patients appeared to be characterized by a TCR beta motif made up of under ten highly homologous amino acid variants.

This TCR was sampled from a male donor with ankylosing spondylitis or in good health (not recorded which). Input material: blood, either unsorted or a sorted T cell fraction (not recorded which).

At the DNA level, the sequence is TGTGCCAGCAGTTACTCGAGTTTAGCGGGTTCCTACGAGCAGTACTTC. Translation gives CASSYSSLAGSYEQYF. The chain couples TRBV6-5 to TRBJ2-7, and 7 junctional nucleotides match TRBD2. Taken from cysteine to phenylalanine, the CDR3 has 16 residues. Only the CDR3 part of the read is kept: 48 bases, read in frame from the first base. Trimming takes 0 bases off V and 1 base off J; junction bases not matched to a gene: 6. Per the germline V gene, MNHEY is the CDR1 and SVGAGI is the CDR2.